These T cell receptor beta chains were read from a single sample in a study of T cells in localized non-small cell lung cancer. Repertoires were generated with immunoSEQ multiplex PCR, while TCRdb's copy carries only in-frame clones and drops some. The table records about 830 clones, 30% of them present only once. The starting material was lung tumor tissue, obtained before any cancer treatment. The receptor source for this set is an older male donor with stage III lung adenocarcinoma. Each CDR3 is given with its conserved first and last residue. D genes are given only for firm matches. Expanded clones are given a class, and other clones once, few, many or no size at all.

TRBJ2-1 | TRBV9 | . | TRBD2 | CASKGPSGGHEQFF | TGTGCCAGCAAAGGACCTAGCGGGGGGCATGAGCAGTTCTTC
TRBJ2-1 | TRBV15 | . | . | CATSRDPVTDEQFF | TGTGCCACCAGCAGAGATCCGGTTACGGACGAGCAGTTCTTC
TRBJ2-7 | TRBV11-3 | . | . | CASSSGLMPYEQYF | TGTGCCAGCAGCTCAGGGTTGATGCCCTACGAGCAGTACTTC
TRBJ1-1 | TRBV6-8 | . | . | CASSYAFLGDTEAFF | TGTGCCAGCAGTTACGCTTTCCTTGGGGACACTGAAGCTTTCTTT
TRBJ2-1 | TRBV18 | . | . | CASSLGEDEQFF | TGTGCCAGCTCACTGGGCGAGGATGAGCAGTTCTTC
TRBJ1-1 | TRBV6-8 | . | . | CASTPLDRDPRRAYTEAFF | TGTGCCAGCACTCCACTGGACCGGGATCCCCGTAGGGCCTACACTGAAGCTTTCTTT
TRBJ1-5 | TRBV9 | few | TRBD1 | CASRWTGSQPQHF | TGTGCCAGCAGGTGGACAGGGTCGCAGCCCCAGCATTTT
TRBJ1-3 | TRBV6-8 | few | . | CASSEELGTIYF | TGTGCCAGCAGTGAGGAGTTAGGCACCATATATTTT
TRBJ1-1 | TRBV6-1 | few | . | CASSEGRTEAFF | TGTGCCAGCAGTGAAGGGCGGACTGAAGCTTTCTTT
TRBJ2-1 | TRBV30 | . | . | CAWSATGDGREQFF | TGTGCCTGGAGTGCGACGGGAGATGGTCGTGAGCAGTTCTTC
TRBJ2-7 | TRBV18 | few | . | CASSSTEAYEQYF | TGTGCCAGCTCGTCGACTGAGGCCTACGAGCAGTACTTC
TRBJ2-5 | TRBV11-3 | . | TRBD1 | CASSKKGTGGFQETQYF | TGTGCCAGCAGCAAAAAGGGAACAGGGGGTTTCCAAGAGACCCAGTACTTC
TRBJ1-2 | TRBV5-1 | . | . | CASTLLPDINYGYTF | TGCGCCAGCACCCTTCTTCCAGACATCAACTATGGCTACACCTTC
TRBJ1-4 | TRBV9 | large | TRBD1 | CASSPRQGPNEKLFF | TGTGCCAGCAGCCCCCGACAGGGGCCTAATGAAAAACTGTTTTTT
TRBJ1-1 | TRBV11-3 | . | . | CASSPHTMNTEAFF | TGTGCCAGCAGCCCACATACAATGAACACTGAAGCTTTCTTT
TRBJ2-5 | TRBV9 | . | TRBD2 | CASSVAGGQETQYF | TGTGCCAGCAGCGTAGCGGGGGGGCAAGAGACCCAGTACTTC
TRBJ2-6 | TRBV19 | few | . | CASLGAGANVLTF | TGTGCCAGTTTAGGGGCCGGGGCCAACGTCCTGACTTTC
TRBJ2-1 | TRBV6-1 | large | TRBD2 | CASSEELSGGRAEFF | TGTGCCAGCAGTGAAGAATTAAGCGGCGGGAGGGCCGAGTTCTTC